This note documents a single T cell receptor (beta chain) sequence. Its antigen is as yet unknown. The data belong to a study of T cell responses to AZD1222 COVID-19 vaccine. Clones were read by immunoSEQ multiplex PCR, and TCRdb kept only the in-frame ones, dropping some. The table has roughly 270,000 clones, 90% to 95% seen once. CDR3 size: 14 residues. Looked up from germline, CDR1 is MNHEY and CDR2 is SVGAGI. The V end was cut by 8 bases, the J end by 0 bases, with 12 bases between. Notes on the study in general: Nearly half of spike-specific TCRs reportedly target unmutated variant regions.

This TCR derives from an adult who received the AZD1222 COVID-19 vaccine. Sequences were derived from peripheral blood, sampled 28 days after the second AZD1222 dose. This chain links TRBV6-5 with TRBJ2-3; perhaps TRBD2 as D (6 bases). In DNA, the CDR3 is TGTGCCAGCTTAGCGGACATTAGCACAGATACGCAGTATTTT. Translation: CASLADISTDTQYF.